The source of this TCR beta chain is a study of T cell repertoires in cytomegalovirus infection. Study as a whole: CMV infection plus the matching HLA type was flagged by public TCR beta signatures. Study findings and constraints: Summed frequency of shared TCR beta families picked out CMV carriers who also had the relevant HLA. Within the response measured ex vivo, HLA-C-restricted CMV-specific TCR beta clonotypes were dominant.

Germline CDR1 is MNHEY and CDR2 is SVGEGT. The CDR3 is 17 amino acids. As regards this clonotype: What it recognizes is unknown. This sequence may be a read error, since a much larger clone differs from it by one base.

MiXCR, run by TCRdb on the reads, gives a single entry per CDR3 protein. The data contain under 300,000 distinct CDR3 sequences, about 12% of them singletons. V usage is TRBV6-2 or TRBV6-3 and J usage is TRBJ2-2; 8 nucleotides match TRBD1. The sample consisted of PBMCs. The receptor was isolated from a human donor in good health (CMV status not recorded). Some clones in this sample may be carry-over from other donors' samples. As DNA, the CDR3 is TGTGCCAGCAGTTACTCCACAGGGGGACCGGACACCGGGGAGCTGGTTTTT. Encoded protein: CASSYSTGGPDTGELVF.